The following is a T cell receptor (beta chain) sequence with its context. Its antigen is undetermined. PCR was performed using 60 Vbeta and 13 Jbeta primers. The repertoire was sequenced with immunoSEQ multiplex PCR; TCRdb's copy has only in-frame clones and lacks some. This repertoire includes roughly 100,000 clones. This specimen comes from a study of cytomegalovirus exposure and HLA in healthy donors. Study-wide points: A later analysis showed TCR association rates differing by HLA locus, peaking at DRB1 and lowest at HLA-C.

The CDR3 sequence is 14 residues long. The J gene is TRBJ1-4, the V gene TRBV21-1; the DNA was not compared with TRBD1, the D call given in the table. TRBV21-1 is termed a pseudogene. This clonotype was obtained from a man aged 40-49 years in good health and CMV-seronegative. Sequenced: PBMCs. The CDR3 region is CASSSRGIGEKLFF. DNA for the CDR3: TGTGCCAGCAGCAGCAGGGGGATAGGTGAAAAACTGTTTTTT.